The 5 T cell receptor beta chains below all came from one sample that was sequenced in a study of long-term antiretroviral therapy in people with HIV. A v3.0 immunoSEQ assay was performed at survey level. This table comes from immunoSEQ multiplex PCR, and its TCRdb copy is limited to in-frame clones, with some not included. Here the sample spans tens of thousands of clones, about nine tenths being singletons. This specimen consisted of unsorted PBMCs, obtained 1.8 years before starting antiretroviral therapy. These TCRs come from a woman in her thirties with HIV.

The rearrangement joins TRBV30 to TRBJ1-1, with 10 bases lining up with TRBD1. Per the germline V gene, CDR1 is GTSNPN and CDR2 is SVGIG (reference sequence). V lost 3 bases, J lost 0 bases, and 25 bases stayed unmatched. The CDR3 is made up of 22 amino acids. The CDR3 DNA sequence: TGTGCCTGGAGACCCAAGCCGGGACAGGGGCTCTTGGCTAAGTTCATGAACACTGAAGCTTTCTTT. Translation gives CAWRPKPGQGLLAKFMNTEAFF.

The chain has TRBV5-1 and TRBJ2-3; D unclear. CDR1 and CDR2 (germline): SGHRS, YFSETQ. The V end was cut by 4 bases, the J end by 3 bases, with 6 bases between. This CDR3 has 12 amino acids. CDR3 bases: TGCGCCAGCAGCGGAGATACAGATACGCAGTATTTT. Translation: CASSGDTDTQYF.

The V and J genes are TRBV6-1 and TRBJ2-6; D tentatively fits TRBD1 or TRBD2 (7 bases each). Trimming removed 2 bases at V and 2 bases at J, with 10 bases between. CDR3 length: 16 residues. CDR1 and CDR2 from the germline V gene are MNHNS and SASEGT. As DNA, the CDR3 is TGTGCCAGCAGTGAACAGGGGGGGGCTGGGGCCAACGTCCTGACTTTC. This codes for CASSEQGGAGANVLTF.

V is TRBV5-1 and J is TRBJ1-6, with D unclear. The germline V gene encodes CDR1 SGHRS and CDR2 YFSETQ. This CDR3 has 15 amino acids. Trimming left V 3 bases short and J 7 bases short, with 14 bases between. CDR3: CASSSGGRLNSPLHF. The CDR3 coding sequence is TGCGCCAGCAGCTCCGGTGGGAGGCTGAATTCACCCCTCCACTTT.

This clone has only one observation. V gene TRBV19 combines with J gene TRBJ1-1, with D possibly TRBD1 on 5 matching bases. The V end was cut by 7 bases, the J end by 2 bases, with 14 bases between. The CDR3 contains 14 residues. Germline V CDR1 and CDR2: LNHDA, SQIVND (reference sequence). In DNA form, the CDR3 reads TGTGCCAGTATTCCTCAGGGCAGTAACACTGAAGCTTTCTTT. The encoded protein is CASIPQGSNTEAFF.